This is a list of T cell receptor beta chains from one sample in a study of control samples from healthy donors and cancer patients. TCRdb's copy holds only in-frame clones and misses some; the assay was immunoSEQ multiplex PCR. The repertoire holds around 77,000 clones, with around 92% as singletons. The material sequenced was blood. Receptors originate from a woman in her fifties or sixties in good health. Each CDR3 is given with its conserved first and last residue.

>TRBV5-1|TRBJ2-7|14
CASSLGDSFDEQYF
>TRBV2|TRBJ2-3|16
CASRVFSGRGTDTQYF
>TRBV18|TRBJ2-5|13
CASSPVGDETQYF
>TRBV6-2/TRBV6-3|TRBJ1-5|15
CASSSPTGYIQPQHF
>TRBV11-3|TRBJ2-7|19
CASTLAGHGLAGTAYEQYF
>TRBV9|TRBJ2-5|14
CASSVRTTAETQYF
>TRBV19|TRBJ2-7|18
CASSTKTSSRTYSYEQYF
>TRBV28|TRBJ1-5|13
CASARGPYQPQHF
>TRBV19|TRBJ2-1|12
CSRRVTYNEQFF
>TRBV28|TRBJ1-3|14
CASKQRVHGNTIYF
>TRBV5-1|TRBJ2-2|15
CASSLGAGGTGELFF
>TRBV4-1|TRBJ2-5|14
CASSQDRGEGSQYF
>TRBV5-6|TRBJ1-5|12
CASSTGGQPQHF
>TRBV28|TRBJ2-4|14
CASSPSGQGDIQYF
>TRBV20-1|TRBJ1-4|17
CSASPLLGGGTNEKLFF
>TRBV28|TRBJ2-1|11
CASSTGLRVFF
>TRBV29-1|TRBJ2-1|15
CSVRRGTGASNEQFF
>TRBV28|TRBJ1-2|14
CASSFPGRNYGYTF
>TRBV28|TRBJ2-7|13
CASKVGGSYEQYF
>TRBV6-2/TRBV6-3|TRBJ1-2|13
CASSDRGPGGYTF
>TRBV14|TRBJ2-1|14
CASSPADWSFEQFF
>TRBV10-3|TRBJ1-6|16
CAISEARGGGNSPLHF
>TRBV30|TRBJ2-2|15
CAWRGDRKNTGELFF
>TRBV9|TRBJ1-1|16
CASSATGGRMDTEAFF
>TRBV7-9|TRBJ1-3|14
CASSSGTVGNTIYF
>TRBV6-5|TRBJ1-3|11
CLASKGNTIYF
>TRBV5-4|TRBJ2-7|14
CASSLGTASYEQYF
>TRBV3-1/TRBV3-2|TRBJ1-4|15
CASSRSPTSTEVLFF
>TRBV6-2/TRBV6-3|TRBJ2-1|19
CASSYTRLAGALRLNEQFF
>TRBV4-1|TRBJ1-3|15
CASSQSEISGNTIYF
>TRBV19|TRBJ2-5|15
CASSPGVGGSLTQYF
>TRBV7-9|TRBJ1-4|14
CASSTRELGEKLFF
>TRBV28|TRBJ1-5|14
CASTRGDSNQPQHF
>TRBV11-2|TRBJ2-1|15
CASSLGPRVSGEQFF
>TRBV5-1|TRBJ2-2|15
CASSMDGMNTGELFF
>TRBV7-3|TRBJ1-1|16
CASSLSGGRGNTEAFF
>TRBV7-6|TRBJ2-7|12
CASQGGSYEQYF
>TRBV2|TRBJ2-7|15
CASSRGLAGGYEQYF
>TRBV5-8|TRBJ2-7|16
CASSLRRGQGNGEQYF
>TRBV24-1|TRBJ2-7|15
CATSAEGQGRYEQYF
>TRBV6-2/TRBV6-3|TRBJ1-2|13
CASSDPNDYGYTF
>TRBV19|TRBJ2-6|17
CASSIPSTRAGANVLTF
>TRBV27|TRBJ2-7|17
CASSLKLDSYYSYEQYF
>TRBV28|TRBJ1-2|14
CASSTRRGNYGYTF
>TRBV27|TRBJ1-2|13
CASSLEGKDGYTF
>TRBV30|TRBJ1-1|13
CAWSGSLNTEAFF
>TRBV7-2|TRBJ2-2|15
CASSLVVLLGGELFF
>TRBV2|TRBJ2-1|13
CASSEETNDEQFF
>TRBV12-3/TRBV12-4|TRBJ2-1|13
CASSLRGHNEQFF
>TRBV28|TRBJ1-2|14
CASRVGGRIYGYTF
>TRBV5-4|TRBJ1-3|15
CASSLGRGTGNTIYF
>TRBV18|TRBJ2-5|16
CASSLRMTSGTETQYF
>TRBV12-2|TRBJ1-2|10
CASRRYRYTF